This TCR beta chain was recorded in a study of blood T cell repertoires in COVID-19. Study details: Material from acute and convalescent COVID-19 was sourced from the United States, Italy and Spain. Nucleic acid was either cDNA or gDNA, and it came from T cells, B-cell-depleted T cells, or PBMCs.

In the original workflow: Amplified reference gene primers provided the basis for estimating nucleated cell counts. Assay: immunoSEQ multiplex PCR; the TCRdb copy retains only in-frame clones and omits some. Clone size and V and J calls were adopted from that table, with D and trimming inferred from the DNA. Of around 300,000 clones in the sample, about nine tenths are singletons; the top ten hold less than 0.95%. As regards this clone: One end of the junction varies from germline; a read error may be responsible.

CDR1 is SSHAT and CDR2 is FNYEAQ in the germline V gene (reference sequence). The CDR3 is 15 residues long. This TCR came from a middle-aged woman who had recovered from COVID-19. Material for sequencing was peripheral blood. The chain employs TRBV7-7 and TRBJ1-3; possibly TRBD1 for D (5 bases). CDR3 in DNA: TGTGCTAGCAGCTTAGCAGCGGGGGGAGGAAACACCATATATTTT. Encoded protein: CASSLAAGGGNTIYF.